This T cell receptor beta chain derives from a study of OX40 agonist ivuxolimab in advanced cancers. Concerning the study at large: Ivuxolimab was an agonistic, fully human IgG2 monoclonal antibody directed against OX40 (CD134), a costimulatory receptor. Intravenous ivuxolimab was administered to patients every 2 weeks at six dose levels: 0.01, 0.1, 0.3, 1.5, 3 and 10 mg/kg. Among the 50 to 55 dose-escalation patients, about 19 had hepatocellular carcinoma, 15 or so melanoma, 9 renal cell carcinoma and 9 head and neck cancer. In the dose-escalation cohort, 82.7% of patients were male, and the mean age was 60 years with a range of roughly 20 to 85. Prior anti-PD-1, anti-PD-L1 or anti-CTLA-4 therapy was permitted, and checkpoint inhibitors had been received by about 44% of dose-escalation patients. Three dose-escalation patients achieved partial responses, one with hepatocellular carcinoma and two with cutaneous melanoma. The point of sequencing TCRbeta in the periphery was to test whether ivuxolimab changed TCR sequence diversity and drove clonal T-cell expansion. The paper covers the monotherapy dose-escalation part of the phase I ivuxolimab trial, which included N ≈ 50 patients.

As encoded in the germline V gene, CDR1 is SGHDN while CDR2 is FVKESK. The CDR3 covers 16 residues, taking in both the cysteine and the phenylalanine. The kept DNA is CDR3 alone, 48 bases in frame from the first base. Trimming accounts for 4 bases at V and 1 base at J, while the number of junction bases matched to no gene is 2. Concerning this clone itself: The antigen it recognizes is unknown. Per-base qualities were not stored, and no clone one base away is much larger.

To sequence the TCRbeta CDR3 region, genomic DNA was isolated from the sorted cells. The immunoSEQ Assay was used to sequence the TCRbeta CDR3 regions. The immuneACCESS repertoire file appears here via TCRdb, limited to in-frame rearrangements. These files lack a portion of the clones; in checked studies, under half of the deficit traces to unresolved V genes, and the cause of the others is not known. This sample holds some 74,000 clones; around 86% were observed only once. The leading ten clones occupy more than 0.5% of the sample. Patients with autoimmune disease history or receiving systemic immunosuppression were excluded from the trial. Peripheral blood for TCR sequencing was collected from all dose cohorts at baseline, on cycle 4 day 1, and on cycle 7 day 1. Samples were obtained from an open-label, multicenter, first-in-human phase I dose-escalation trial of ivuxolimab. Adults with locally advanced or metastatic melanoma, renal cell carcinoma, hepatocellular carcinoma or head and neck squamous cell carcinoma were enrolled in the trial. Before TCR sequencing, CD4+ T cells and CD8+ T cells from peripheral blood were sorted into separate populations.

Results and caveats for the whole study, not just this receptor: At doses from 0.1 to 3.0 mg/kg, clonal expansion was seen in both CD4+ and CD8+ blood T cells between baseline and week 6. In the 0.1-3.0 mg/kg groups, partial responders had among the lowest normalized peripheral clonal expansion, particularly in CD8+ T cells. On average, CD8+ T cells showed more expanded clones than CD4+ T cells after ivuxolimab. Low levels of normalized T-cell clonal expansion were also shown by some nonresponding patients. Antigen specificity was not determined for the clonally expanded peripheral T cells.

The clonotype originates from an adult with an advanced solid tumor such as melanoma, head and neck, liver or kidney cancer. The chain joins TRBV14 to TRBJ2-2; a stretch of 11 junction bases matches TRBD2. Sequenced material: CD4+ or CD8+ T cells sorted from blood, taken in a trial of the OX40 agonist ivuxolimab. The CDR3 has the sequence CASSRGLAGNTGELFF. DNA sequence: TGTGCCAGCAGCCGTGGACTAGCGGGGAACACCGGGGAGCTGTTTTTT. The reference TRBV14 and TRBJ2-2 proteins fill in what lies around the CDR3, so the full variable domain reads EAGVTQFPSHSVIEKGQTVTLRCDPISGHDNLYWYRRVMGKEIKFLLHFVKESKQDESGMPNNRFLAERTGGTYSTLKVQPAELEDSGVYFCASSRGLAGNTGELFFGEGSRLTVL.